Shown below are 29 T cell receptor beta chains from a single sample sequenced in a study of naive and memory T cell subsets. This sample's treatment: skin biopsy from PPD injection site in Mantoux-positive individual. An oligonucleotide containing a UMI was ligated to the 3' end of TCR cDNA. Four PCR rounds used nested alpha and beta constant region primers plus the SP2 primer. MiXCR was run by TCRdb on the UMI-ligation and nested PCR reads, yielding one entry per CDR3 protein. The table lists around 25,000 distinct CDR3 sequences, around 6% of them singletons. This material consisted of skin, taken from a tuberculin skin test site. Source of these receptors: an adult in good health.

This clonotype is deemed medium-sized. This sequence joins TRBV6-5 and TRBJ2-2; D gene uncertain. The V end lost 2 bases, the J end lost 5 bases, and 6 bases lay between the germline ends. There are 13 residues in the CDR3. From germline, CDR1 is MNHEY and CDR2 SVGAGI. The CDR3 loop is CASSYEGTGELFF. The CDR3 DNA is TGTGCCAGCAGTTACGAAGGAACCGGGGAGCTGTTTTTT.

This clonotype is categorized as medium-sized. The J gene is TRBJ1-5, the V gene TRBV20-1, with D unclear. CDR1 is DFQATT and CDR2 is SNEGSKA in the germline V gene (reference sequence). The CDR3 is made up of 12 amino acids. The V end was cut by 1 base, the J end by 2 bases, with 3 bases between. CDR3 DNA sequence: TGCAGTGCTAGAGCGGGCAATCAGCCCCAGCATTTT. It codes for CSARAGNQPQHF.

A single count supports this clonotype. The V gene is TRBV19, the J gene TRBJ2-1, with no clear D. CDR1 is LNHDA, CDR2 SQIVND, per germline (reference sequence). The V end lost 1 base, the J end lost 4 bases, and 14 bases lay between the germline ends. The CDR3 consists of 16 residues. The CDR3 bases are TGTGCCAGTAGTATAGGATCAGGAATGCTTTACAATGAGCAGTTCTTC. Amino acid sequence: CASSIGSGMLYNEQFF. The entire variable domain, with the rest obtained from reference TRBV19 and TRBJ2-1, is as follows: DGGITQSPKYLFRKEGQNVTLSCEQNLNHDAMYWYRQDPGQGLRLIYYSQIVNDFQKGDIAEGYSVSREKKESFPLTVTSAQKNPTAFYLCASSIGSGMLYNEQFFGPGTRLTVL.

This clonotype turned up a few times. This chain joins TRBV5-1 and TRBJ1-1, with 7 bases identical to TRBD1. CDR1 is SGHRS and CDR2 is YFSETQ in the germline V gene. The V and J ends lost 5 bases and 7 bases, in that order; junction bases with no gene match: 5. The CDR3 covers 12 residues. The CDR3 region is CASRQGQSEAFF. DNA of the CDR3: TGCGCCAGCAGACAGGGACAGAGTGAAGCTTTCTTT.

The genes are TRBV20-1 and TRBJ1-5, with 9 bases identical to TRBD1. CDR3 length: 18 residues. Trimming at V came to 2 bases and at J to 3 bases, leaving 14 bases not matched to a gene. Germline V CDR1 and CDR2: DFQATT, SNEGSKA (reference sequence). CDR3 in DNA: TGCAGTGCTAGAACAGGGGGCGTTTGGATACGTAACAATCAGCCCCAGCATTTT. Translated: CSARTGGVWIRNNQPQHF.

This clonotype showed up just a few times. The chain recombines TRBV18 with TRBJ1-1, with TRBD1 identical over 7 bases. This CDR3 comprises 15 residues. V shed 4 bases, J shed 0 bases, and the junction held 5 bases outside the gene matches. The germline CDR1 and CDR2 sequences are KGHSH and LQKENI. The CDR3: CASSHPGQMNTEAFF. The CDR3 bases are TGTGCCAGCTCACACCCGGGACAGATGAACACTGAAGCTTTCTTT. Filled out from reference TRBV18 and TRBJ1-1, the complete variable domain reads NAGVMQNPRHLVRRRGQEARLRCSPMKGHSHVYWYRQLPEEGLKFMVYLQKENIIDESGMPKERFSAEFPKEGPSILRIQQVVRGDSAAYFCASSHPGQMNTEAFFGQGTRLTVV.

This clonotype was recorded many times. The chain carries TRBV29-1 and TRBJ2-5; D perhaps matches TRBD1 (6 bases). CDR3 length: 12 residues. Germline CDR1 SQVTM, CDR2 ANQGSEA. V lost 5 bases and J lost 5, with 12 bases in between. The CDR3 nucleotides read TGCAGCGTTTACAGGGAGAGGGAGACCCAGTACTTC. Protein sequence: CSVYRERETQYF.

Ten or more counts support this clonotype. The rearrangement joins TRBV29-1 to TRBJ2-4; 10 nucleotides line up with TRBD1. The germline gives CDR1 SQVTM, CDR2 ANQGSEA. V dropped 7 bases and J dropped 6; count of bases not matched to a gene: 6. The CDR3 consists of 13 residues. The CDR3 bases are TGCAGCGCCGGGACAGGGGAGGTAAACATTCAGTACTTC. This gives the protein CSAGTGEVNIQYF.

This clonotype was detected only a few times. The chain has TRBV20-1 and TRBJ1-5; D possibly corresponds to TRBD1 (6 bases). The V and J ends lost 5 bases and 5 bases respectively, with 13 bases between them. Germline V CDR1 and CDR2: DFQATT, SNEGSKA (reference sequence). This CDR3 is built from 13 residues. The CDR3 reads CSAAGEGDQPQHF. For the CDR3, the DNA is TGCAGTGCTGCAGGGGAGGGGGATCAGCCCCAGCATTTT.

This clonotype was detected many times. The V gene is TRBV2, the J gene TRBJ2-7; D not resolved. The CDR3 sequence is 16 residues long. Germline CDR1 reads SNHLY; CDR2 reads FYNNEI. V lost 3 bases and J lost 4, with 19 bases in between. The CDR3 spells CASSEGSPRKLYEQYF. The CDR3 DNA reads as TGTGCCAGCAGTGAGGGAAGTCCCAGGAAACTATACGAGCAGTACTTC. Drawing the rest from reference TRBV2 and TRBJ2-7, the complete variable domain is EPEVTQTPSHQVTQMGQEVILRCVPISNHLYFYWYRQILGQKVEFLVSFYNNEISEKSEIFDDQFSVERPDGSNFTLKIRSTKLEDSAMYFCASSEGSPRKLYEQYFGPGTRLTVT.

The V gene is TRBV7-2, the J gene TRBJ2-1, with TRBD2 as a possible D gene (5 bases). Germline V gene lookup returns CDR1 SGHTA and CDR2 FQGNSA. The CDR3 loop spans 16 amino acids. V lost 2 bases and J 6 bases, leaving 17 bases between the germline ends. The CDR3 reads CASSLSAGTGVNEQFF. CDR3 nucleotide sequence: TGTGCCAGCAGCTTAAGTGCGGGTACGGGCGTCAATGAGCAGTTCTTC. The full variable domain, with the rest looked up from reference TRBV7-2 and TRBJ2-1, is GAGVSQSPSNKVTEKGKDVELRCDPISGHTALYWYRQSLGQGLEFLIYFQGNSAPDKSGLPSDRFSAERTGGSVSTLTIQRTQQEDSAVYLCASSLSAGTGVNEQFFGPGTRLTVL.

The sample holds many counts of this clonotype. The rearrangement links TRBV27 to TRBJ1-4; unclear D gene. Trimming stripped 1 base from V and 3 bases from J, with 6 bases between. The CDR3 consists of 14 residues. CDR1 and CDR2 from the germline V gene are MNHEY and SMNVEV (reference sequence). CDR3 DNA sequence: TGTGCCAGCAGTTTATACGGAGCTAATGAAAAACTGTTTTTT. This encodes CASSLYGANEKLFF.

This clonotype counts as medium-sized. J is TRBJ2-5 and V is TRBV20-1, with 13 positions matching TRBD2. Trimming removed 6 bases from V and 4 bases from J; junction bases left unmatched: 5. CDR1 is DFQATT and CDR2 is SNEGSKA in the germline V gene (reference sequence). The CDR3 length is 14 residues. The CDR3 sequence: CSAAGLAGRETQYF. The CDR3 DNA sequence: TGCAGTGCCGCGGGACTAGCGGGACGAGAGACCCAGTACTTC.

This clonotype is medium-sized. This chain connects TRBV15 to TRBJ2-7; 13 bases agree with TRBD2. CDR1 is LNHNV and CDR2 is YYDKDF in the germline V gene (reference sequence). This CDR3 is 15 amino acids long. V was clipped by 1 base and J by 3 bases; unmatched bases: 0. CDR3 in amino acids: CATSRGTSGSYEQYF. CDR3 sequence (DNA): TGTGCCACCAGCAGAGGGACTAGCGGGAGCTACGAGCAGTACTTC.

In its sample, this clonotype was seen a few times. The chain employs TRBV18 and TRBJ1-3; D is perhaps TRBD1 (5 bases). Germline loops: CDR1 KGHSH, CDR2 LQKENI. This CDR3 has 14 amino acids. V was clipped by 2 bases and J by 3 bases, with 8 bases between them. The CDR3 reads CASSPDRLGNTIYF. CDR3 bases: TGTGCCAGCTCACCAGACAGACTTGGAAACACCATATATTTT.

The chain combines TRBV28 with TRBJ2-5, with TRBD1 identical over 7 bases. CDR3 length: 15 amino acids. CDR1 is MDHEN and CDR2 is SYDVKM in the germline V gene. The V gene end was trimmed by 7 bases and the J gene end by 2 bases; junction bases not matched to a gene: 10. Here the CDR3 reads CASNPDGTAQETQYF. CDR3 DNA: TGTGCCAGCAACCCGGACGGGACAGCTCAAGAGACCCAGTACTTC.

CDR3 region: CSATSRGGSTDTQYF. The CDR3 region has the DNA TGCAGTGCTACTTCGCGGGGCGGGAGCACAGATACGCAGTATTTT. The rearrangement joins TRBV20-1 to TRBJ2-3, with D possibly being TRBD2 (6 bases). V shed 4 bases and J shed 0 bases, with 14 bases lying between them. The CDR3 sequence is 15 residues long. Germline V lookup: CDR1 DFQATT, CDR2 SNEGSKA (reference sequence).

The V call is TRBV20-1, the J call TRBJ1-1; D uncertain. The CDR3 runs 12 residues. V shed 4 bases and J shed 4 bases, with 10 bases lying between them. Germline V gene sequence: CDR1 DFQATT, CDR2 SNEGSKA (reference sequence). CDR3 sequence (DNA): TGCAGTGCTATTCCTTACGGCACTGAAGCTTTCTTT. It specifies CSAIPYGTEAFF.

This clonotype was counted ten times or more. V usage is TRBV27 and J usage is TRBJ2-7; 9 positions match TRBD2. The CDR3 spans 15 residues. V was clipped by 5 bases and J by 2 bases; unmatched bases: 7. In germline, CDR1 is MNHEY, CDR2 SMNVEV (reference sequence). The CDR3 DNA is TGTGCCAGCAGTCCCGGGACTAGCCGCACCTACGAGCAGTACTTC. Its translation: CASSPGTSRTYEQYF.

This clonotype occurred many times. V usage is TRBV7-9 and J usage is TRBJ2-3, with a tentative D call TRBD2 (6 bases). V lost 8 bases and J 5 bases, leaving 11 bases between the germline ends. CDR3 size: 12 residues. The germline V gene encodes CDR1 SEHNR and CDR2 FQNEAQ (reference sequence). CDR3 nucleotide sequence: TGTGCCAGCCTTCGGGGGTTAGATACGCAGTATTTT. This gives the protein CASLRGLDTQYF.

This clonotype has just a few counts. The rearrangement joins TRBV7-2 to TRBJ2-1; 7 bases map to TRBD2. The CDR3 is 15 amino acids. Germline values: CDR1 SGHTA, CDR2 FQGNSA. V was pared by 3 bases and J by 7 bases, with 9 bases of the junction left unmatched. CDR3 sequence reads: CASSFSETSANEQFF. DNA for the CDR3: TGTGCCAGCAGCTTCTCTGAAACTAGCGCAAATGAGCAGTTCTTC.

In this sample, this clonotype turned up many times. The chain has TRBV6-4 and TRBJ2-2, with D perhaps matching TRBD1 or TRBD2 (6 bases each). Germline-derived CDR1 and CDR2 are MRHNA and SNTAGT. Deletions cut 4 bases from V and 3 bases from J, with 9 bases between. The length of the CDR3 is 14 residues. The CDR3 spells CASSVGGDTGELFF. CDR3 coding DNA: TGTGCCAGCAGTGTCGGGGGCGACACCGGGGAGCTGTTTTTT.

CDR3 nucleotide sequence: TGCAGCGTTGGAGGGAGCAATCAGCCCCAGCATTTT. It yields the protein CSVGGSNQPQHF. This chain uses TRBV29-1 with TRBJ1-5; D uncertain. With 4 bases removed from V and 1 base from J, the gap between germline ends came to 5 bases. The V gene's germline CDR1 is SQVTM and CDR2 ANQGSEA. This CDR3 is built from 12 residues.

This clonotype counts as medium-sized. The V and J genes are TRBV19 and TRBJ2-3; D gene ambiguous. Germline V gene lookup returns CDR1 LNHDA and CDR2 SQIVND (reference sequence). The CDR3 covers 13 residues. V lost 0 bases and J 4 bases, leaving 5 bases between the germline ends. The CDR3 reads CASSIDRADTQYF. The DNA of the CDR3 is TGTGCCAGTAGTATAGATCGGGCAGATACGCAGTATTTT.

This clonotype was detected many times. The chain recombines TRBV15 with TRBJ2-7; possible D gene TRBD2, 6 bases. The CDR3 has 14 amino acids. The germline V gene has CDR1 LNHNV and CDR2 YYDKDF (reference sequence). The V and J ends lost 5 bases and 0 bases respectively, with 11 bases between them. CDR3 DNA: TGTGCCACCAGCTTCGGGGGATCCTCCTACGAGCAGTACTTC. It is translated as CATSFGGSSYEQYF.

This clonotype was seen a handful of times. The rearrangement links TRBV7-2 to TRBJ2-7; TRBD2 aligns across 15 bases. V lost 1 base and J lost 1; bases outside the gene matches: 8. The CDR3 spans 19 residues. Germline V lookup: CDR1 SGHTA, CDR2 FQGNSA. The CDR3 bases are TGTGCCAGCAGCTTAGGGGGACTAGCGGGAGGATGGGTATCCTACGAGCAGTACTTC. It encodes CASSLGGLAGGWVSYEQYF.

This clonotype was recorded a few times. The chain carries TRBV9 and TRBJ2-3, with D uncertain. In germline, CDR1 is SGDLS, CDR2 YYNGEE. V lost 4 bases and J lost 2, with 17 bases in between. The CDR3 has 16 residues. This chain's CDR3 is CASSPRSRSITDTQYF. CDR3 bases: TGTGCCAGCAGCCCCCGATCTAGATCCATCACAGATACGCAGTATTTT.

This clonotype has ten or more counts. The CDR3 loop reads CASSPLVDTQYF. The CDR3 coding sequence is TGTGCCAGCAGCCCTCTCGTAGATACGCAGTATTTT. The V and J genes are TRBV7-2 and TRBJ2-3; unclear D gene. V shed 5 bases and J shed 5 bases, with 8 bases lying between them. The CDR3 contains 12 residues. Germline V CDR1 and CDR2: SGHTA, FQGNSA. The variable domain in full, completed from reference TRBV7-2 and TRBJ2-3, reads GAGVSQSPSNKVTEKGKDVELRCDPISGHTALYWYRQSLGQGLEFLIYFQGNSAPDKSGLPSDRFSAERTGGSVSTLTIQRTQQEDSAVYLCASSPLVDTQYFGPGTRLTVL.

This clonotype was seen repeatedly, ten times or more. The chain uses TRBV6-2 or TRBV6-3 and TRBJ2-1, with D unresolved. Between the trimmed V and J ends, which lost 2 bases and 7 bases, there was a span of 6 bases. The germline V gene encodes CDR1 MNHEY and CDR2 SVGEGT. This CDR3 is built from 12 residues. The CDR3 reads CASSYPPNEQFF. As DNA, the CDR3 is TGTGCCAGCAGTTACCCCCCTAATGAGCAGTTCTTC.